This T cell receptor (beta chain) comes out of a study of T cells in Graves' hyperthyroidism and ophthalmopathy. At the level of the study: Before any treatment, at initial diagnosis, peripheral blood was collected.

Germline V gene data show CDR1 as LGHDT and CDR2 as YNNKEL (reference sequence). The CDR3 is 13 residues long. Trimming removed 3 bases at V and 3 bases at J, with 7 bases between. Study conclusions and caveats: Ophthalmopathy stood apart from stable hyperthyroidism in a 13 V-J model. Also found in blood were most expanded thyroid clonotypes above 0.001.

Diagnoses rested on clinical symptoms, serum thyroxine and TRAb, thyroid ultrasound and orbital computed tomography. RNA transcripts gave rise to amplified TCR beta CDR3 regions. First-round RT-PCR targeting the TCR CDR3 was performed with the HTBI primer set. TCRdb re-analysed the multiplex PCR reads in MiXCR, keeping a single row per CDR3 protein. The table includes about 500,000 distinct CDR3 sequences, 15% to 20% detected once. This clonotype has a count of ten or more. Its antigen is unknown. The sequencing input was blood. This clonotype originated in a woman aged 25 to 45 with Graves' ophthalmopathy. This chain links TRBV3-1 with TRBJ2-3, with D tentatively TRBD2 (6 bases). CDR3: CASSQRGTDTQYF. Written as DNA, the CDR3 is TGTGCCAGCAGCCAGCGGGGAACAGATACGCAGTATTTT.